This T cell receptor beta chain was obtained from a study of blood T cells in healthy people across ages. Study-wide context: About one barcoded beta molecule was captured per two T cells (by template switching). Findings and caveats of the study: Roughly linear declines in TCR beta diversity per million T cells occurred with age. Expanded clonotype shifts may have been confounded, as the donors had an unknown CMV status.

This clonotype occurred many times. Its antigen is still unknown. With a J-beta primer mix and a sample-barcoded 5' primer, a second PCR ran about 7 to 11 cycles. A single record per CDR3 protein comes from TCRdb applying MiXCR to the 5' RACE reads. Among 1.5 million to 2 million distinct CDR3 sequences, roughly 30% were seen once, and the ten largest hold less than 9.5%. Sequenced: blood. This TCR came from a woman in her twenties or thirties in good health.

The CDR3 DNA is TGTGCCAGCACCCCACAGGGGAGCTCCTACAATGAGCAGTTCTTC. It yields the protein CASTPQGSSYNEQFF. V usage is TRBV12-3 or TRBV12-4 and J usage is TRBJ2-1; TRBD1 agrees at 7 bases. V shed 7 bases, J shed 0 bases, and the junction held 6 bases outside the gene matches. This CDR3 comprises 15 residues.